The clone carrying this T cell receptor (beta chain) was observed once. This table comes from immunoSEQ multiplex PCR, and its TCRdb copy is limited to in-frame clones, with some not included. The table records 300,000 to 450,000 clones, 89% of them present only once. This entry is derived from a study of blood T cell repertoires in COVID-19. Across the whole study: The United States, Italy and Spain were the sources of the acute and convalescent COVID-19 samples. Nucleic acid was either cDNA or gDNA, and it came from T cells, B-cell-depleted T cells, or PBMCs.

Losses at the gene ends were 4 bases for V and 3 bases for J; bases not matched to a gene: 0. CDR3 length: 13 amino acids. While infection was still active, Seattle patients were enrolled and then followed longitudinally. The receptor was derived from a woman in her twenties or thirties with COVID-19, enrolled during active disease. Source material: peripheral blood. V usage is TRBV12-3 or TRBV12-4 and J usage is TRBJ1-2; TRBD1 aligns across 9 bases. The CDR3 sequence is CASSWDRDYGYTF. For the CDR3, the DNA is TGTGCCAGCAGTTGGGACAGGGACTATGGCTACACCTTC.